What follows are 30 T cell receptor beta chains derived from one specimen sequenced in a study of identical twins. TCRdb passed the 5' RACE reads through MiXCR, listing each CDR3 protein once. Of about 530,000 distinct CDR3 sequences in the sample, 20% to 25% were seen once. This same sample was also part of a study on yellow fever vaccine responses in identical twins.

Sequencing was carried out using CD4+ T cells sorted from blood. The receptors shown here come from a young woman in good health.

This clonotype occurred a few times. The rearrangement links TRBV18 to TRBJ2-7, with a weak D call TRBD1 (5 bases). V was cut by 3 bases and J by 6 bases, with 12 bases left in between. Germline V gives CDR1 KGHSH, CDR2 LQKENI. The CDR3 is made up of 13 amino acids. Written as DNA, the CDR3 is TGTGCCAGCTCACCGGCCAGGGTCGGCGAGCAGTACTTC. Its translation is CASSPARVGEQYF.

This chain links TRBV20-1 with TRBJ1-1; D ambiguous. The CDR3 spans 12 residues. The germline CDR1 and CDR2 sequences are DFQATT and SNEGSKA (reference sequence). Trimming pared 6 bases from V and 5 bases from J, leaving 13 bases between. CDR3 in DNA: TGCAGTGCGCGGAGTGGTAGGACTGAAGCTTTCTTT. Protein product: CSARSGRTEAFF.

The rearrangement uses TRBV27 and TRBJ2-3, with a possible D match to TRBD2 (5 bases). CDR3 size: 15 residues. Germline lookup yields CDR1 MNHEY and CDR2 SMNVEV (reference sequence). V was clipped by 2 bases and J by 4 bases, with 13 bases between them. The CDR3 sequence is CASSLIGPEADTQYF. The CDR3 DNA follows: TGTGCCAGCAGTTTAATAGGCCCGGAGGCAGATACGCAGTATTTT.

This clonotype was recorded a few times. The chain couples TRBV20-1 to TRBJ2-7; 7 nucleotides line up with TRBD1. The CDR3 loop spans 15 amino acids. V lost 1 base to trimming and J lost 0 bases; unmatched junction nucleotides: 6. Looked up from germline, CDR1 is DFQATT and CDR2 is SNEGSKA (reference sequence). The CDR3 DNA reads TGCAGTGCTAGAGGGGGACAGAGATACTCCTACGAGCAGTACTTC. Protein sequence: CSARGGQRYSYEQYF.

The genes are TRBV24-1 and TRBJ2-4, with no clear D. The length of the CDR3 is 14 residues. The ends were cut back, 3 bases at V and 10 bases at J, with 15 bases in the middle. CDR1 and CDR2 (germline): KGHDR, SFDVKD. The CDR3 bases are TGTGCCACCAGTGATCCGACGCGAGGCCGAATTCAGTACTTC. This codes for CATSDPTRGRIQYF.

This clonotype was seen a handful of times. The chain couples TRBV7-7 to TRBJ2-2, with TRBD2 as a possible D gene (6 bases). CDR1 and CDR2 from the germline V gene are SSHAT and FNYEAQ (reference sequence). Trimming shortened V by 5 bases and J by 3 bases, and 13 bases separated the two germline ends. CDR3 length: 15 residues. The CDR3 DNA is TGTGCCAGCAGCCCCCGGGGACTCCACACCGGGGAGCTGTTTTTT. It specifies CASSPRGLHTGELFF.

The CDR3 DNA follows: TGTGCCAGCCAACGAGACAGGGAAAACACCGGGGAGCTGTTTTTT. It translates to CASQRDRENTGELFF. V is TRBV27 and J is TRBJ2-2, with TRBD1 identical over 7 bases. CDR3 size: 15 residues. Trimming cost V 8 bases and J 2 bases; bases outside gene matches: 8. The V gene's germline CDR1 is MNHEY and CDR2 SMNVEV (reference sequence).

This clonotype was found once. V and J are TRBV5-1 and TRBJ2-2, with TRBD2 identical over 14 bases. The ends lost 3 bases at V and 6 bases at J; junction bases unmatched: 4. Looked up from germline, CDR1 is SGHRS and CDR2 is YFSETQ. The CDR3 sequence is 16 residues long. The CDR3 loop reads CASSSRLAGGSGELFF. CDR3 bases: TGCGCCAGCAGCTCAAGACTAGCGGGAGGGTCCGGGGAGCTGTTTTTT.

The DNA of the CDR3 is TGTGCCACCAGTGAAGCAGGGACGACCACTGAAGCTTTCTTT. Its protein product is CATSEAGTTTEAFF. The gene calls are TRBV24-1 and TRBJ1-1, with D maybe TRBD1 (5 bases). V lost 4 bases and J 4 bases, leaving 12 bases between the germline ends. Germline lookup yields CDR1 KGHDR and CDR2 SFDVKD. The CDR3 sequence is 14 residues long.

This clonotype was counted a few times. The chain is built from TRBV24-1 and TRBJ2-4; a possible D gene is TRBD1 (6 bases). Trimming shortened V by 3 bases and J by 4 bases, and 6 bases separated the two germline ends. Germline CDR1 KGHDR, CDR2 SFDVKD. There are 13 residues in the CDR3. CDR3 region: CATSDTGKNIQYF. CDR3 DNA sequence: TGTGCCACCAGTGATACAGGGAAAAACATTCAGTACTTC.

The chain joins TRBV11-2 to TRBJ2-3; D could derive from TRBD1 or TRBD2 (6 bases each). V lost 0 bases and J 3 bases, leaving 13 bases between the germline ends. CDR1 is SGHAT and CDR2 is FQNNGV in the germline V gene. There are 16 residues in the CDR3. The CDR3 spells CASSLDPGALTDTQYF. CDR3 bases: TGTGCCAGCAGCTTAGATCCGGGGGCCCTTACAGATACGCAGTATTTT. Full variable domain (missing parts from reference TRBV11-2 and TRBJ2-3): EAGVAQSPRYKIIEKRQSVAFWCNPISGHATLYWYQQILGQGPKLLIQFQNNGVVDDSQLPKDRFSAERLKGVDSTLKIQPAKLEDSAVYLCASSLDPGALTDTQYFGPGTRLTVL.

The J gene is TRBJ2-7, the V gene TRBV7-9; 10 bases align to TRBD2. The length of the CDR3 is 17 residues. The trim removed 1 base at V and 3 bases at J, leaving 9 bases unmatched. Looked up from germline, CDR1 is SEHNR and CDR2 is FQNEAQ (reference sequence). CDR3: CASSLVPSGRGGYEQYF. For the CDR3, the DNA is TGTGCCAGCAGCTTAGTGCCTAGCGGGAGAGGGGGCTACGAGCAGTACTTC.

This clonotype was seen a single time. The chain recombines TRBV20-1 with TRBJ1-5; the D gene is possibly TRBD1 (5 bases). V gave up 1 base and J gave up 0 bases, with 10 bases separating them. CDR3 length: 15 residues. Germline assignment: CDR1 DFQATT and CDR2 SNEGSKA (reference sequence). CDR3 protein: CSARGPGFSNQPQHF. In nucleotides, the CDR3 is TGCAGTGCTAGAGGGCCAGGGTTTAGCAATCAGCCCCAGCATTTT.

This clonotype was seen a few times. J is TRBJ1-2 and V is TRBV12-3 or TRBV12-4; D gene unclear. Trimming stripped 5 bases from V and 1 base from J, with 8 bases between. This CDR3 is built from 13 residues. CDR3 sequence (DNA): TGTGCCAGCAGTATTAAGAATAACTATGGCTACACCTTC. Amino acids: CASSIKNNYGYTF.

This clonotype was picked up a small number of times. The chain couples TRBV6-1 to TRBJ2-4; D gene ambiguous. The CDR3 contains 15 residues. The V end lost 3 bases, the J end lost 0 bases, and 9 bases lay between the germline ends. The germline V gene encodes CDR1 MNHNS and CDR2 SASEGT. Here the CDR3 reads CASSDMTRAKNIQYF. CDR3 nucleotide sequence: TGTGCCAGCAGTGACATGACAAGAGCCAAAAACATTCAGTACTTC.

Only a few counts were recorded for this clonotype. The V gene is TRBV5-1, the J gene TRBJ2-2, with 10 bases lining up with TRBD1. V gave up 4 bases and J gave up 2 bases; unmatched junction bases: 8. Looked up from germline, CDR1 is SGHRS and CDR2 is YFSETQ. This CDR3 contains 17 residues. The CDR3 spells CASSPGGTGVNTGELFF. CDR3 coding DNA: TGCGCCAGCAGCCCTGGCGGGACAGGGGTCAACACCGGGGAGCTGTTTTTT.

This clonotype has just a few counts. The chain links TRBV24-1 to TRBJ2-3, with a weak D call TRBD1 (6 bases). V lost 4 bases to trimming and J lost 10 bases, with 14 bases between them. CDR1 and CDR2 (germline): KGHDR, SFDVKD. The CDR3 covers 13 residues. The chain's CDR3 is CATSDRTVRAQYF. DNA of the CDR3: TGTGCCACCAGTGACCGGACAGTCAGGGCGCAGTATTTT.

This sequence joins TRBV7-8 and TRBJ2-5; tentatively, D is TRBD1 or TRBD2 (6 bases each). Trimming took 5 bases from V and 2 from J, leaving 24 bases between them. Germline CDR1 SGHVS, CDR2 FQNEAQ. CDR3 length: 18 amino acids. CDR3 region: CASSPMRGQITIQETQYF. Written as DNA, the CDR3 is TGTGCCAGCAGCCCAATGCGGGGACAAATAACAATACAAGAGACCCAGTACTTC.

The J gene is TRBJ2-7, the V gene TRBV5-1, with 8 bases lining up with TRBD2. J was trimmed by 7 bases and V by 8 bases; bases with no gene match: 14. The V gene's germline CDR1 is SGHRS and CDR2 YFSETQ. The CDR3 contains 14 residues. The CDR3 reads CASRRTSQTGEQYV. DNA for the CDR3: TGCGCCAGTAGAAGGACTAGCCAAACGGGAGAGCAGTACGTC.

The genes are TRBV11-3 and TRBJ2-1; 11 nucleotides agree with TRBD2. V shed 5 bases, J shed 8 bases, and the junction held 11 bases outside the gene matches. Germline V CDR1 and CDR2: SGHNT, YENEEA. This CDR3 contains 16 residues. The DNA of the CDR3 is TGTGCCAGCAGCGAGTGGCTAGCGGGAGGTAGGGATGAGCAGTTCTTC. Residues: CASSEWLAGGRDEQFF.

The chain joins TRBV6-1 to TRBJ1-1, with D hard to call. This CDR3 has 16 amino acids. Germline loops: CDR1 MNHNS, CDR2 SASEGT. The V end was cut by 6 bases, the J end by 2 bases, with 19 bases between. CDR3 in amino acids: CASRRRPRTDNTEAFF. The CDR3, as DNA: TGTGCCAGCAGACGACGACCCCGGACGGACAACACTGAAGCTTTCTTT.

The chain employs TRBV20-1 and TRBJ2-2; 9 bases are a match to TRBD2. The CDR3 length is 13 residues. The V and J ends lost 1 base and 8 bases, in that order; junction bases with no gene match: 2. The germline CDR1 and CDR2 sequences are DFQATT and SNEGSKA (reference sequence). The CDR3 loop reads CSARASGMGELFF. The CDR3 nucleotides are TGCAGTGCTAGAGCTAGCGGGATGGGGGAGCTGTTTTTT.

The chain is built from TRBV5-6 and TRBJ2-3; tentatively, D is TRBD2 (6 bases). Trimming cost V 4 bases and J 6 bases, with 15 bases left between them. This CDR3 contains 14 residues. Per germline, CDR1 SGHDT and CDR2 YYEEEE. The CDR3 DNA sequence: TGTGCCAGCAGCATACTAGCATTCCCGGATACGCAGTATTTT. Translation: CASSILAFPDTQYF.

The chain couples TRBV19 to TRBJ2-7, with D perhaps TRBD1 or TRBD2 (6 bases each). There are 15 residues in the CDR3. V was shortened by 3 bases and J by 4 bases, with 16 bases between the two germline ends. Germline assignment: CDR1 LNHDA and CDR2 SQIVND (reference sequence). CDR3 coding DNA: TGTGCCAGTAGTATCCTTGTCAGGGGAGGATACGAGCAGTACTTC. The encoded protein is CASSILVRGGYEQYF.

The chain is built from TRBV28 and TRBJ1-6; 7 nucleotides line up with TRBD1. The CDR3 covers 14 residues. Per the germline V gene, CDR1 is MDHEN and CDR2 is SYDVKM. V dropped 5 bases and J dropped 11; count of bases not matched to a gene: 9. The CDR3 spells CASSPRQGLAPLHF. For the CDR3, the DNA is TGTGCCAGCAGTCCGAGACAGGGACTGGCACCCCTCCACTTT.

There are a few counts of this clonotype. The chain couples TRBV9 to TRBJ2-1; 9 nucleotides line up with TRBD2. Germline V gene data show CDR1 as SGDLS and CDR2 as YYNGEE. The V and J ends lost 0 bases and 8 bases, in that order; junction bases with no gene match: 6. The CDR3 sequence is 15 residues long. CDR3 bases: TGTGCCAGCAGCGTAGGGTTAGCGGGAGTCTATGAGCAGTTCTTC. This translates into CASSVGLAGVYEQFF.

The chain recombines TRBV20-1 with TRBJ2-1; D call uncertain. Per germline, CDR1 DFQATT and CDR2 SNEGSKA (reference sequence). This CDR3 has 13 residues. V was cut by 4 bases and J by 9 bases, with 16 bases left in between. The CDR3 sequence is CSAKRELFGEQFF. CDR3 DNA: TGCAGTGCTAAAAGGGAATTATTTGGTGAGCAGTTCTTC.

This chain connects TRBV5-6 to TRBJ2-1, with 10 bases lining up with TRBD1. The V segment lost 5 bases and the J segment 5 bases; nucleotides outside the gene matches: 10. Germline assignment: CDR1 SGHDT and CDR2 YYEEEE. The CDR3 is 16 residues long. The CDR3 region is CASRRDRGFKNNEQFF. The CDR3 DNA is TGTGCCAGCAGACGGGACAGGGGATTCAAAAACAATGAGCAGTTCTTC.

In this sample, this clonotype turned up a few times. This chain uses TRBV6-5 with TRBJ2-5, with D maybe TRBD2 (5 bases). This CDR3 has 13 residues. CDR1 is MNHEY and CDR2 is SVGAGI in the germline V gene. The V gene lost 6 bases and the J gene lost 1 base, with 9 bases spanning the gap. The CDR3: CASRDSRQETQYF. CDR3 in DNA: TGTGCCAGCAGGGACTCACGCCAAGAGACCCAGTACTTC.

V is TRBV20-1 and J is TRBJ2-1; 12 nucleotides line up with TRBD2. This CDR3 is 14 amino acids long. After removal of 6 bases from V and 2 bases from J, the junction contained 2 bases not matched to a gene. Germline V lookup: CDR1 DFQATT, CDR2 SNEGSKA (reference sequence). The CDR3 is CSALAGGTYNEQFF. CDR3 DNA: TGCAGTGCGCTAGCGGGAGGGACCTACAATGAGCAGTTCTTC.